Detailed here is one T cell receptor beta chain. Trimming took 2 bases from V and 5 from J, leaving 16 bases between them. CDR3 length: 14 residues. Per the germline V gene, CDR1 is GTSNPN and CDR2 is SVGIG (reference sequence). This entry is derived from a study of OX40 agonist ivuxolimab in advanced cancers. Profiling relied on immunoSEQ multiplex PCR, and the TCRdb table lists in-frame clones only, not all of them. The sample records about 32,000 clones, about nine tenths being singletons. The sequence was collected from an adult with an advanced solid tumor such as melanoma, head and neck, liver or kidney cancer. The sequencing here drew on CD4+ or CD8+ T cells sorted from blood, taken in a trial of the OX40 agonist ivuxolimab. The rearrangement links TRBV30 to TRBJ2-7; tentative D call: TRBD1 (6 bases). In DNA form, the CDR3 reads TGTGCCTGGAGTTGGGGGCCTCAATCCAACGAGCAGTACTTC. Protein: CAWSWGPQSNEQYF. The whole variable domain, remainder taken from reference TRBV30 and TRBJ2-7, is SQTIHQWPATLVQPVGSPLSLECTVEGTSNPNLYWYRQAAGRGLQLLFYSVGIGQISSEVPQNLSASRPQDRQFILSSKKLLLSDSGFYLCAWSWGPQSNEQYFGPGTRLTVT.